This T cell receptor beta chain was sequenced in a study of metastatic and nonmetastatic thyroid tumors. Looking at the study overall: Blood and tumor or nodule tissue repertoires from malignant and benign thyroid patients were compared. Whole-study results and caveats: Malignant thyroid tumors reportedly had TCR beta diversity that was significantly higher than in benign nodules, in blood and tumor.

At least ten counts were recorded for this clone. As yet, its antigen is unknown. Under the authors' procedure: In papillary thyroid cancer, a distant-metastasis classifier was built using CDR3 differences across clinicopathological groups. TCRdb reprocessed the PCR reads via MiXCR. The authors' filters were not applied to this entry. Of more than 13,000 clones listed, approximately 12% are singletons. Patients had received no treatment of any kind before thyroid surgery. The ends lost 4 bases at V and 8 bases at J; junction bases unmatched: 4. This CDR3 contains 13 residues. Germline V gene sequence: CDR1 SGHAT, CDR2 FQNNGV.

Sequencing input: blood. This chain connects TRBV11-2 to TRBJ2-1; 8 nucleotides match TRBD1. The receptor was derived from a female donor with papillary thyroid cancer or a benign thyroid nodule (not recorded which). Some clones in this sample may be carry-over from other donors' samples. The CDR3 coding sequence is TGTGCCAGCAGCTCGACAGGGGTGGATGAGCAGTTCTTC. Translation gives CASSSTGVDEQFF.